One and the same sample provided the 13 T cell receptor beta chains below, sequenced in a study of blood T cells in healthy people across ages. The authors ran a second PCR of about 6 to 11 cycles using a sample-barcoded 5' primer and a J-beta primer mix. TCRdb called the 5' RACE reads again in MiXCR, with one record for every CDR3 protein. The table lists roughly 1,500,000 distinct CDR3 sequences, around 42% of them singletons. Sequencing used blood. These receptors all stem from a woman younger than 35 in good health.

The CDR3 is CASRAGGGLGELFF. CDR3 bases: TGTGCCAGCAGAGCGGGGGGGGGCCTCGGGGAGCTGTTTTTT. J is TRBJ2-2 and V is TRBV2; 10 positions agree with TRBD2. This CDR3 comprises 14 residues. CDR1 is SNHLY, CDR2 FYNNEI, per germline. The J segment lost 7 bases and the V segment lost 6 bases, leaving 5 bases of the junction unmatched.

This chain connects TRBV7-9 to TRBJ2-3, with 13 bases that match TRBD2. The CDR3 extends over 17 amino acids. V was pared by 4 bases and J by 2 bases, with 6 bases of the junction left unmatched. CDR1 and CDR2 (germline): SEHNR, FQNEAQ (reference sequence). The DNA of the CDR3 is TGTGCCAGCAGCTCGAAACTAGCGGGGGGGGACACAGATACGCAGTATTTT. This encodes CASSSKLAGGDTDTQYF.

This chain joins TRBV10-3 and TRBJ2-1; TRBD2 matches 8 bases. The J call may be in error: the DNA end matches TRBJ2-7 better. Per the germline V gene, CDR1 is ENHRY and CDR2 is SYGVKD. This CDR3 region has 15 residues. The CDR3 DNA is TGTGCCATCAGTGTGGTGGCGGGGGGCCGGGATGAGCAGTACTTC. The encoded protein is CAISVVAGGRDEQYF.

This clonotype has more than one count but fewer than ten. The CDR3 DNA follows: TGTGCCAGCAGCAAAGCTAGGCTAGCTAGCGGGAGATCCTACAATGAGCAGTTCTTC. Encoded protein: CASSKARLASGRSYNEQFF. The chain carries TRBV21-1 and TRBJ2-1; the table's D call, TRBD2, was not checked against the DNA. TRBV21-1 is shown as a pseudogene. This CDR3 comprises 19 residues.

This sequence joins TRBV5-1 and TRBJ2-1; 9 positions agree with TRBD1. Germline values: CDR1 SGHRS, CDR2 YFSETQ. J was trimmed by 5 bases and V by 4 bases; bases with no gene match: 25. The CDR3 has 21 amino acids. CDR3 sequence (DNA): TGCGCCAGCAGCCGGGCCGGACAGGGGTTGGTGTTTTTTCGGGCTAACAATGAGCAGTTCTTC. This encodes CASSRAGQGLVFFRANNEQFF.

In DNA form, the CDR3 reads TGTGCCAGCAGCGCCAAACTAGGAACAGATACGCAGTATTTT. This sequence encodes CASSAKLGTDTQYF. The rearrangement uses TRBV7-9 and TRBJ2-3, with D perhaps matching TRBD2 (5 bases). This CDR3 is 14 amino acids long. Looked up from germline, CDR1 is SEHNR and CDR2 is FQNEAQ (reference sequence). Trimming took off 5 bases at V and 3 bases at J, with 12 bases between the two ends.

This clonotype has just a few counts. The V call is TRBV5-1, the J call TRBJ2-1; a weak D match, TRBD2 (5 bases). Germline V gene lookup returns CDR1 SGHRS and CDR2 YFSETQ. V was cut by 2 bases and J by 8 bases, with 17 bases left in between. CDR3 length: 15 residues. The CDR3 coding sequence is TGCGCCAGCAGCTTTTGGTCTAGCCCGGCCGATGAGCAGTTCTTC. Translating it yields CASSFWSSPADEQFF.

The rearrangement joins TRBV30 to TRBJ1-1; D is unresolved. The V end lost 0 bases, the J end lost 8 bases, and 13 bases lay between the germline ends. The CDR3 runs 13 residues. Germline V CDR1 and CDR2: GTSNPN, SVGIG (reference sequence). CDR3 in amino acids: CAWSVRGGSEAFF. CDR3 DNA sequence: TGTGCCTGGAGTGTACGAGGCGGATCCGAAGCTTTCTTT.

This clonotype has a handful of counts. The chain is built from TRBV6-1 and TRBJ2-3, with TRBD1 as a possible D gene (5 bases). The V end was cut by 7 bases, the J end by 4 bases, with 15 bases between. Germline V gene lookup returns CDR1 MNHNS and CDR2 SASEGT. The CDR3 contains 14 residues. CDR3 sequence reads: CASKEGVLADTQYF. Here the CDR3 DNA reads TGTGCCAGCAAAGAAGGGGTTTTAGCAGATACGCAGTATTTT.

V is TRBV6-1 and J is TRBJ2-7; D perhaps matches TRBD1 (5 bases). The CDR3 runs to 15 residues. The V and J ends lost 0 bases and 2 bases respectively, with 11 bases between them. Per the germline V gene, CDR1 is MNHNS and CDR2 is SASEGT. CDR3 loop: CASSEAGLRAYEQYF. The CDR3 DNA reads TGTGCCAGCAGTGAAGCGGGGCTACGAGCCTACGAGCAGTACTTC.

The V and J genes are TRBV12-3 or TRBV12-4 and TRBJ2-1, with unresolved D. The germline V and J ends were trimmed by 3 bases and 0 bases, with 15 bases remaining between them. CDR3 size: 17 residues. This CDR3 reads CASSFPMWGTSYNEQFF. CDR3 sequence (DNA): TGTGCCAGCAGTTTCCCCATGTGGGGAACCTCCTACAATGAGCAGTTCTTC.

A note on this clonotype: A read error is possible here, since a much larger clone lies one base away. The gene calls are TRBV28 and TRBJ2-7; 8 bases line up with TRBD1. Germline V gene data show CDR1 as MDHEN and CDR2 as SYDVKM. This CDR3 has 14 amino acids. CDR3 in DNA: TGTGCCAGCAGAACGGGACAGGCCACCTACGAGCAGAACTTC. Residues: CASRTGQATYEQNF.

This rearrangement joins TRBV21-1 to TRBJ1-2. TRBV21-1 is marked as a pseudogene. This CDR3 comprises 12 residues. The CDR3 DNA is TGTGCCAGCAGCAAGGTTAACTATGGCTACACCTTC. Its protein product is CASSKVNYGYTF.